This T cell receptor beta chain was identified during a study of cytomegalovirus exposure and HLA in healthy donors. This clone was found a few times. Its antigen is currently unknown. The primer mix had 60 Vbeta and 13 Jbeta primers. In the authors' workflow: Some 10 million of the roughly 80 million unique TCR beta chains counted in a later analysis were shared. Libraries were prepared by immunoSEQ multiplex PCR; TCRdb keeps only in-frame clonotypes and omits some of them. V, J and clone size are taken as reported in that table, and D and trimming were inferred from the DNA itself. The sample yields roughly 120,000 clones, around 78% seen once. Study-wide results and limits: Association of 16,951 TCR beta sequences with HLA alleles was found at 0.05 false discovery rate in a later analysis.

J was trimmed by 0 bases and V by 7 bases; bases with no gene match: 6. Germline CDR1 is ENHRY and CDR2 is SYGVKD. The CDR3 runs 15 residues. The V and J genes are TRBV10-3 and TRBJ1-3, with 7 bases identical to TRBD1. Material: PBMCs. This clonotype originated in a man in his 60s in good health and CMV-seropositive. The CDR3 region is CAIKGALSSGNTIYF. For the CDR3, the DNA is TGTGCCATCAAGGGGGCACTAAGCTCTGGAAACACCATATATTTT.